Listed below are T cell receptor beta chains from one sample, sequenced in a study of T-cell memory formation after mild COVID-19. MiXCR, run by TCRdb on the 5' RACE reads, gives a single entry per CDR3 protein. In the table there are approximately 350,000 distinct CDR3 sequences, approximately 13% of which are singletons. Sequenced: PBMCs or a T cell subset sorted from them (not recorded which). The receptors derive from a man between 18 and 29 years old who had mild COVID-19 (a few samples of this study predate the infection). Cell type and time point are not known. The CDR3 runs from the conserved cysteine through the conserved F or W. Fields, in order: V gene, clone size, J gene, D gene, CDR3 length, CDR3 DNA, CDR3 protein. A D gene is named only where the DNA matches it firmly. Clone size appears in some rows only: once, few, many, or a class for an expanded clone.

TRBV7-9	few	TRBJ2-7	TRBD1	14	TGTGCCAGCAGCGCGATCACAGGGGGCTACGAGCAGTACTTC	CASSAITGGYEQYF
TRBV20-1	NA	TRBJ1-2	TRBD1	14	TGCAGTGCTAGGGCTCATGACAGGGTGCGTGGCTACACCTTC	CSARAHDRVRGYTF
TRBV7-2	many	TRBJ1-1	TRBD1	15	TGTGCCAGCAGCTTAGGGACAGGGGGCCTCACTGAAGCTTTCTTT	CASSLGTGGLTEAFF
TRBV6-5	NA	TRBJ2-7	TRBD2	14	TGTGCCAGCAGTTACCGGCGGGGGATCTACGAGCAGTACTTC	CASSYRRGIYEQYF
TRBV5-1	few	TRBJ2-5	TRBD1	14	TGCGCCAGCAGCTCCACAGGGGCCCAAGAGACCCAGTACTTC	CASSSTGAQETQYF
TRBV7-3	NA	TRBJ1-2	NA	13	TGTGCCAGCAGCTTTTTCGTCGGCTATGGCTACACCTTC	CASSFFVGYGYTF
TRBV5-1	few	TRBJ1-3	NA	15	TGCGCCAGCAGCTTCCGGGGGGAAGGAGGAAACACCATATATTTT	CASSFRGEGGNTIYF
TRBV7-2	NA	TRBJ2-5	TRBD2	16	TGTGCCAGCAGCCCCCTAGGGTCTAGCGGGAGAGAGACCCAGTACTTC	CASSPLGSSGRETQYF
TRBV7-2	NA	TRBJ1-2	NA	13	TGTGCCAGCAGCTTAACCCCGGACTATGGCTACACCTTC	CASSLTPDYGYTF
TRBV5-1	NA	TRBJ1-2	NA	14	TGCGCCAGCAGCTTGGCGGGAGGACGCTATGGCTACACCTTC	CASSLAGGRYGYTF
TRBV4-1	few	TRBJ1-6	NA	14	TGCGCCAGCAGCCCCGAGGGGCTCGGTTCACCCCTCCACTTT	CASSPEGLGSPLHF
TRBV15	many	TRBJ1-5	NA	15	TGTGCCACCAGCAGAGATAGGGCACTCAATCAGCCCCAGCATTTT	CATSRDRALNQPQHF
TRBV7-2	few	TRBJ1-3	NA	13	TGTGCCAGCAGATGGAGGGGGGGAAACACCATATATTTT	CASRWRGGNTIYF
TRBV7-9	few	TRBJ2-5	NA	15	TGTGCCAGCAGCTTGCTCGCCCGGCAGCAAGAGACCCAGTACTTC	CASSLLARQQETQYF
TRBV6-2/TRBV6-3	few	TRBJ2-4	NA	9	TGTGCCAGCAGTACCATTCAGTACTTC	CASSTIQYF
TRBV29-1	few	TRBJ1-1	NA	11	TGCAGCGTTGAAGAACAAGGCCAGGATTTCTTT	CSVEEQGQDFF
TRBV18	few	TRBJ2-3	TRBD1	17	TGTGCCAGCTCACGGGAAGGACAGGGGAGGAGCACAGATACGCAGTATTTT	CASSREGQGRSTDTQYF
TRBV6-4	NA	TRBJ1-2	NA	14	TGTGCCAGCAGTGACTACAAGGGGTCAGGTGGCTACACCTTC	CASSDYKGSGGYTF
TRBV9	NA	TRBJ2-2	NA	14	TGTGCCAGCAGCGTAGCTGATTACACCGGGGAGCTGTTTTTT	CASSVADYTGELFF
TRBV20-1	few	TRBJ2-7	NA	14	TGCAGTGCGGCCGGGCACGACTCGGTCTACGAGCAGTACTTC	CSAAGHDSVYEQYF
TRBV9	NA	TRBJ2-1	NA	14	TGTGCCAGCAGCGTTGGGACCGCCAGCAATGAGCAGTTCTTC	CASSVGTASNEQFF
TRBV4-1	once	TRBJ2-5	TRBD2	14	TGCGCCAGCAGCCCGCGTCCGGGGGGAGAGACCCAGTACTTC	CASSPRPGGETQYF
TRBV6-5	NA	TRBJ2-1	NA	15	TGTGCCAGCAGGGAAGCAGGGGTTGGTTCCGATGAGCAGTTCTTC	CASREAGVGSDEQFF
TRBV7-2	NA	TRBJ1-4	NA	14	TGTGCCAGCAGCGCTACCATGGGGTATGAAAAACTGTTTTTT	CASSATMGYEKLFF
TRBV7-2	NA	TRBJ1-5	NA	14	TGTGCCAGCAGCTTTTTCGCAGGGGATCAGCCCCAGCATTTT	CASSFFAGDQPQHF
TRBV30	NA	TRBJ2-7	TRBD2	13	TGTGCCTGGAACCGGGACGGGGGGTCCGAGCAGTACTTC	CAWNRDGGSEQYF
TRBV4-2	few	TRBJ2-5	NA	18	TGTGCCAGCAGCCAAGAGTCGGCGGGGTCTTCGGAATGGGAGACCCAGTACTTC	CASSQESAGSSEWETQYF
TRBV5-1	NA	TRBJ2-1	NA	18	TGCGCCAGCAGCTTGTCTCAGGGAGGTTGGACAATCGTCAATGAGCAGTTCTTC	CASSLSQGGWTIVNEQFF
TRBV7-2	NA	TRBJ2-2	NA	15	TGTGCCAGCAGCTCAACGCAGATACACACCGGGGAGCTGTTTTTT	CASSSTQIHTGELFF
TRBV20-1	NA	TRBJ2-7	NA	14	TGCAGTGCTAGAGATCGGTCGAGCCCCTACGAGCAGTACTTC	CSARDRSSPYEQYF
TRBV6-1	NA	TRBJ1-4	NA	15	TGTGCCAGCTACACGGGGGGGGCGAGTAATGAAAAACTGTTTTTT	CASYTGGASNEKLFF
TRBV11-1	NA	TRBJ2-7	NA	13	TGTGCCAGCAGCCCTCATGAGGTCGGGGAGCAGTACTTC	CASSPHEVGEQYF
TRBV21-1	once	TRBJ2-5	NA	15	TGTGCCAGCAGCAAAGTTGAGGGGAGCGGTGAGACCCAGTACTTC	CASSKVEGSGETQYF
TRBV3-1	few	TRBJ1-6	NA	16	TGTGCCAGCAGCCAAGGGGGGGGGCATTATAATTCACCCCTCCACTTT	CASSQGGGHYNSPLHF
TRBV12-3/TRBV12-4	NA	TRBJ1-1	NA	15	TGTGCCAGCAGTTTCGGTCAAATAGGGGACACTGAAGCTTTCTTT	CASSFGQIGDTEAFF
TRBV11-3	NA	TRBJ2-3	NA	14	TGTGCCAGCAGCCAAGGACCCAACACAGATACGCAGTATTTT	CASSQGPNTDTQYF
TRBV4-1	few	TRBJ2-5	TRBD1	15	TGCGCCAGCAGCCAACTCCCGACAGGGCAAGAGACCCAGTACTTC	CASSQLPTGQETQYF
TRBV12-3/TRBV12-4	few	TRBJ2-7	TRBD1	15	TGTGCCAGCAGATTAGGACAGGGATATATGGACGAGCAGTACTTC	CASRLGQGYMDEQYF
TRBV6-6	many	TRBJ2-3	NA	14	TGTGCCAGCAGTTCCCCAGGGGGCACAGATACGCAGTATTTT	CASSSPGGTDTQYF